This T cell receptor (beta chain) stems from a study of T cell repertoires in cytomegalovirus infection. Study-wide context: In public TCR beta signatures, there were indications of both CMV infection and matching HLA type. Study-wide results and caveats: Carriage of CMV together with the relevant HLA was identifiable through cumulative public TCR beta family frequency. The study found HLA-C-restricted CMV-specific TCR beta clonotypes dominating the ex vivo response.

This clonotype was seen at least ten times. Antigen unknown. TCRdb reprocessed the reads via MiXCR and lists one record per CDR3 protein. The sample lists about 310,000 distinct CDR3 sequences, 17% seen once, with about 12% in the top ten. In germline, CDR1 is MGHDK, CDR2 SYGVNS. The CDR3 is made up of 13 amino acids. Trimming took off 6 bases at V and 7 bases at J, with 13 bases between the two ends. The J gene is TRBJ2-1, the V gene TRBV25-1; D possibly corresponds to TRBD1 (6 bases). The material sequenced was PBMCs. This TCR derives from a human donor in good health (CMV status not recorded). Some clones in this sample may be carry-over from other donors' samples. CDR3 DNA: TGTGCCAGCAGCCAGTCCGACAGGAATGAGCAGTTCTTC. Its protein is CASSQSDRNEQFF.